This TCR beta chain was found in a study of blood T cells in healthy people across ages. Germline values: CDR1 LGHDT, CDR2 YNNKEL (reference sequence). Deletions cut 6 bases from V and 3 bases from J, with 14 bases between. The CDR3 contains 15 residues. A second 7 to 11 cycle PCR used barcoded and J-beta primers. TCRdb re-derived calls from the 5' RACE reads in MiXCR, one entry per CDR3 protein. The top ten hold 7.5% to 9% of the sample, which has 450,000 to 650,000 distinct CDR3 sequences, less than 25% seen once. The data also belong to a second study, concerning T cells of mothers and their children.

This receptor was identified in a boy younger than 18 in good health. Source material: blood. The chain has TRBV3-1 and TRBJ1-4; perhaps TRBD1 as D (5 bases). CDR3 DNA: TGTGCCAGCAGACCCTCAGGGATGCCTAATGAAAAACTGTTTTTT. Translated: CASRPSGMPNEKLFF.